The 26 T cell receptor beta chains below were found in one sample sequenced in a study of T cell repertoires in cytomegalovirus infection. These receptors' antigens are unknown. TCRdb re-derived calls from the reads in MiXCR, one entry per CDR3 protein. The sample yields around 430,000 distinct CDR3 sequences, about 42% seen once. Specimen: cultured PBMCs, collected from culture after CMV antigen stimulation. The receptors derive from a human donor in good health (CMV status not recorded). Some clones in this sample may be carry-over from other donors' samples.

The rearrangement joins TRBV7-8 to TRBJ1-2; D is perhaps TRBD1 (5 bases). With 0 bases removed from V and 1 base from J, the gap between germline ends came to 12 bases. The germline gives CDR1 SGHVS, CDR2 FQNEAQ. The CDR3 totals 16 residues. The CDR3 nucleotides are TGTGCCAGCAGCTTAGCCCCAGGGCGCGTTAACTATGGCTACACCTTC. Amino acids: CASSLAPGRVNYGYTF.

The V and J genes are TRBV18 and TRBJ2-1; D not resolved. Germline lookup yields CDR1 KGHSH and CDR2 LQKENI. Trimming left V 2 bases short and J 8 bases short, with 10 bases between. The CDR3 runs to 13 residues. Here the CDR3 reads CASSPELKDEQFF. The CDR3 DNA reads TGTGCCAGCTCACCAGAACTAAAAGATGAGCAGTTCTTC.

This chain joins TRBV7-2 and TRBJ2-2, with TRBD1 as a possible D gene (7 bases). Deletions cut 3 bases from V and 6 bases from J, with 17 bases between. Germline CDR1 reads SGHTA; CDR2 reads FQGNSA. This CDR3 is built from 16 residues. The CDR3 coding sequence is TGTGCCAGCAGCTTCAGGGGGGATACCACCTCCGGGGAGCTGTTTTTT. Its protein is CASSFRGDTTSGELFF.

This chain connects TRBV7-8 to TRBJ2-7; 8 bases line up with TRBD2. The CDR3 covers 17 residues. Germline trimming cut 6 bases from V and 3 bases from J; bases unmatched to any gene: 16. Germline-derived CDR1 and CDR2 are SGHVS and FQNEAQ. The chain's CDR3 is CASSHMIPSGRNYEQYF. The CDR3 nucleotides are TGTGCCAGCAGTCACATGATCCCGAGCGGGAGAAACTACGAGCAGTACTTC.

The CDR3 region has the DNA TGTGCCAGCAGCTTAACCCAGACAGTGTTCCCCTACGAGCAGTACTTC. It codes for CASSLTQTVFPYEQYF. V and J are TRBV7-8 and TRBJ2-7, with a weak D call TRBD1 (5 bases). The germline V gene has CDR1 SGHVS and CDR2 FQNEAQ. Trimming stripped 2 bases from V and 2 bases from J, with 16 bases between. The CDR3 spans 16 residues.

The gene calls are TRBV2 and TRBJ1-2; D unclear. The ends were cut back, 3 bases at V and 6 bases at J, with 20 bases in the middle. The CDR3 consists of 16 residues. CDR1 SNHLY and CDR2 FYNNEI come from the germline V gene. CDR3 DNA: TGTGCCAGCAGTGAGCTCGCACAGTACAGTCCTGATGGCTACACCTTC. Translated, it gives CASSELAQYSPDGYTF.

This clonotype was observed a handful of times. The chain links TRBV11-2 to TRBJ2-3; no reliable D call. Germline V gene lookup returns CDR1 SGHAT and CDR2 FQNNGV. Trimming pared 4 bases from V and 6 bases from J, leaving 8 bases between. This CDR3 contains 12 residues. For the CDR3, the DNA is TGTGCCAGCAGCTATAGGTTCGATACGCAGTATTTT. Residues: CASSYRFDTQYF.

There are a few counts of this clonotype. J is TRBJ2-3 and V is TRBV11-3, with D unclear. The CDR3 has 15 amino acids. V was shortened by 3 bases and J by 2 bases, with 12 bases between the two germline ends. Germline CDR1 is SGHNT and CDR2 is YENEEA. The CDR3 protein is CASSLGFPFTDTQYF. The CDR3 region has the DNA TGTGCCAGCAGCTTGGGCTTCCCGTTCACAGATACGCAGTATTTT.

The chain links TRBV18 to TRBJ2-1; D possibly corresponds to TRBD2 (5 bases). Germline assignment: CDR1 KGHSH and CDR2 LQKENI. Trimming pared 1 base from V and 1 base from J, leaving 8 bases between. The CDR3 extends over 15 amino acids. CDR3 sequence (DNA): TGTGCCAGCTCACCACTCGGGATATCCTACAATGAGCAGTTCTTC. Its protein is CASSPLGISYNEQFF.

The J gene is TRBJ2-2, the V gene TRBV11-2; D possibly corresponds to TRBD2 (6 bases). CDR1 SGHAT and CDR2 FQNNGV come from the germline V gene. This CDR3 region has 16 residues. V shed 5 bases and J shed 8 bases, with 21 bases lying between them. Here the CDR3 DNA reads TGTGCCAGCAGCCCCAGGCTAGCGAGGGATTCTGGGGAGCTGTTTTTT. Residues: CASSPRLARDSGELFF.

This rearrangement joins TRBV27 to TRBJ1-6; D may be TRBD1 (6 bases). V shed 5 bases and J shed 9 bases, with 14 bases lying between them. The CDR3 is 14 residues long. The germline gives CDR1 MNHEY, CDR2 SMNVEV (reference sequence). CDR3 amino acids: CASSPGHSASPLHF. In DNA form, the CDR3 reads TGTGCCAGCAGTCCGGGACACTCGGCTTCACCCCTCCACTTT.

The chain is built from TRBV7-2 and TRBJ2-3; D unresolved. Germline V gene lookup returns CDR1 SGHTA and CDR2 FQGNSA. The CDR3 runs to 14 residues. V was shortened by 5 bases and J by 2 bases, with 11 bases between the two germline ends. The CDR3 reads CASSPHKSTDTQYF. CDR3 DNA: TGTGCCAGCAGCCCCCACAAGTCCACAGATACGCAGTATTTT.

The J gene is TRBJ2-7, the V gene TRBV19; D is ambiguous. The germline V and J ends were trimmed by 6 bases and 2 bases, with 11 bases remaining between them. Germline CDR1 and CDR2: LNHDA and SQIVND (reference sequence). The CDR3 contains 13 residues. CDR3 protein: CASRDGPTYEQYF. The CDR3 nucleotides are TGTGCCAGTAGAGACGGGCCGACCTACGAGCAGTACTTC.

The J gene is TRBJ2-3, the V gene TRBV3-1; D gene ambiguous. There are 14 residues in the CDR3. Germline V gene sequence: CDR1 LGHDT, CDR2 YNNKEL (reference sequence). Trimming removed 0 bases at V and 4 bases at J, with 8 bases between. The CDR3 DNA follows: TGTGCCAGCAGCCAAGACTCTTACCCAGATACGCAGTATTTT. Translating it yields CASSQDSYPDTQYF.

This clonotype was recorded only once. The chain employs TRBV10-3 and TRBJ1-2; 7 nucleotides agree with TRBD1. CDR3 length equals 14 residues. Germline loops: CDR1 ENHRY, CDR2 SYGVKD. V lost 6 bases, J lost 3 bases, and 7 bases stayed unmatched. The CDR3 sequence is CAIRYTGDDYGYTF. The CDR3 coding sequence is TGTGCCATCAGGTATACAGGGGACGACTATGGCTACACCTTC.

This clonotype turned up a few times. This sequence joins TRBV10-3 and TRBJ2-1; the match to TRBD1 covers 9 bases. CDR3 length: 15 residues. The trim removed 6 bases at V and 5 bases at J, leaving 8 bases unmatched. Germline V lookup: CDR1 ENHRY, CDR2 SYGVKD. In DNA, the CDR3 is TGTGCCATCAGCTCCGGGACAGGGTCGAACAATGAGCAGTTCTTC. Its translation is CAISSGTGSNNEQFF.

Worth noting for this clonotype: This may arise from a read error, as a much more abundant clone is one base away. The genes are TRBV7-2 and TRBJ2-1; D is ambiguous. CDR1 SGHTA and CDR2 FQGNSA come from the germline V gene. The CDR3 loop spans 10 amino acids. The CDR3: CSSSENEQFF. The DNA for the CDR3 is TGTTCCAGCAGCGAGAATGAGCAGTTCTTC. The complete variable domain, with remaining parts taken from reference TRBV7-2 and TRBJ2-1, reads GAGVSQSPSNKVTEKGKDVELRCDPISGHTALYWYRQSLGQGLEFLIYFQGNSAPDKSGLPSDRFSAERTGGSVSTLTIQRTQQEDSAVYLCSSSENEQFFGPGTRLTVL.

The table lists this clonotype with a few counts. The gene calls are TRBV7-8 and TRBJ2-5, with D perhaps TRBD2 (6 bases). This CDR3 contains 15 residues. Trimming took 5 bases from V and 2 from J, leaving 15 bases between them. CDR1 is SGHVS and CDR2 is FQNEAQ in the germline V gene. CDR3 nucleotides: TGTGCCAGCAGCATGGGGCGGGGAGAACAAGAGACCCAGTACTTC. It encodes CASSMGRGEQETQYF. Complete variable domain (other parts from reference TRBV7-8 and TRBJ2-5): GAGVSQSPRYKVAKRGQDVALRCDPISGHVSLFWYQQALGQGPEFLTYFQNEAQLDKSGLPSDRFFAERPEGSVSTLKIQRTQQEDSAVYLCASSMGRGEQETQYFGPGTRLLVL.

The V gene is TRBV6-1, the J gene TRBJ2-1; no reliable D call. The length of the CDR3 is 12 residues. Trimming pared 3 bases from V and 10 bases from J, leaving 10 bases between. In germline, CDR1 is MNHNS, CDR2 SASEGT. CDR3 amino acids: CASSEVTAEQFF. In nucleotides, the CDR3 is TGTGCCAGCAGTGAGGTGACTGCCGAGCAGTTCTTC.

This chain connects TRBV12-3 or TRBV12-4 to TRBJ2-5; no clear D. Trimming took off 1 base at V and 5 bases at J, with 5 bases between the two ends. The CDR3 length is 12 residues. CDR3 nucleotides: TGTGCCAGCAGTTTAGACCCGGAGACCCAGTACTTC. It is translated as CASSLDPETQYF.

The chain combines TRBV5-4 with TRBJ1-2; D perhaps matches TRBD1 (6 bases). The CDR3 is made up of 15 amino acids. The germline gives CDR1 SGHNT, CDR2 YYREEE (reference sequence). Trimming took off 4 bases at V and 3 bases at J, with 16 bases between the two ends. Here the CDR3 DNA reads TGTGCCAGCAGCCCGTGGGGGGGCGCGGACTATGGCTACACCTTC. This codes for CASSPWGGADYGYTF.

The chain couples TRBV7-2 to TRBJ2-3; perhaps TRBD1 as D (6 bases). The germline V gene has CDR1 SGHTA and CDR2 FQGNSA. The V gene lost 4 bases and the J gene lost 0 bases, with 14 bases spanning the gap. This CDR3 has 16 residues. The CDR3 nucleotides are TGTGCCAGCAGCTCCGACAGGCCCAGAAGCACAGATACGCAGTATTTT. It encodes CASSSDRPRSTDTQYF.

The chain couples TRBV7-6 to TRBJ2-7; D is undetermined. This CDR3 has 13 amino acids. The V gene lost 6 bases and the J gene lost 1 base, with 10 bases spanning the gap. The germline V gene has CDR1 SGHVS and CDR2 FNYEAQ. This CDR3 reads CASRSPDSYEQYF. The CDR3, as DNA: TGTGCCAGCAGGTCCCCAGATTCCTACGAGCAGTACTTC.

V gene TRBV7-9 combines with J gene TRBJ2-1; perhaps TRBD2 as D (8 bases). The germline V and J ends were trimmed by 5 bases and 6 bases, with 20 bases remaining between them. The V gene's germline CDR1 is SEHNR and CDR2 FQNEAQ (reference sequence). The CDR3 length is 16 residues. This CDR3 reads CASSPAGGQLANEQFF. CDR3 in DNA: TGTGCCAGCAGCCCCGCGGGGGGACAGCTCGCCAATGAGCAGTTCTTC.

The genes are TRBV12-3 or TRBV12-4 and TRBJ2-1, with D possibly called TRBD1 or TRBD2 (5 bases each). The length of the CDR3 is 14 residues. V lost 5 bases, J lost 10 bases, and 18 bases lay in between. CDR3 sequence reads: CASSTPESGGEQFF. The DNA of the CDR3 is TGTGCCAGCAGTACACCTGAATCTGGGGGAGAGCAGTTCTTC.

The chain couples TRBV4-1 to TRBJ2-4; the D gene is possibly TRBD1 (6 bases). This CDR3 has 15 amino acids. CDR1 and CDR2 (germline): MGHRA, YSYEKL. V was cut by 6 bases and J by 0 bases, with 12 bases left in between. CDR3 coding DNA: TGCGCCAGCAGGGGAACAGGGCTAGCCAAAAACATTCAGTACTTC. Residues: CASRGTGLAKNIQYF.